The 9 T cell receptor beta chains in this list originate from one sample, sequenced in a study of blood T cell repertoires in COVID-19 (dated by TCRdb to about 2020). Receptor amplification or capture employed the immunoSEQ multiplex PCR assay. Imported from immuneACCESS, the table was reduced by TCRdb to in-frame sequences with V and J called. These copies leave out some clones; in studies compared against another copy, an unresolved V gene accounts for under half, and the cause of the remainder is not known. Counted in this sample were about 170,000 clones; roughly 86% of them appeared once. The ten biggest clones cover around 3.5% of the sample. Specimen: peripheral blood. The receptors derive from a man aged 70 or older with acute or convalescent COVID-19.

This chain connects TRBV7-3 to TRBJ2-3; D not certain. This CDR3 region has 13 residues. The germline CDR1 and CDR2 sequences are SGHTA and FQGTGA. The ends were cut back, 3 bases at V and 2 bases at J, with 6 bases in the middle. This CDR3 is CASSLYFTDTQYF. The DNA of the CDR3 is TGTGCCAGCAGCTTGTATTTCACAGATACGCAGTATTTT.

The chain has TRBV24-1 and TRBJ1-3; the D gene is possibly TRBD1 (5 bases). V lost 0 bases, J lost 11 bases, and 10 bases lay in between. CDR3 length: 13 residues. Germline loops: CDR1 KGHDR, CDR2 SFDVKD. CDR3 amino acids: CATSDLWGSAIYF. The CDR3 DNA reads as TGTGCCACCAGTGATTTGTGGGGCAGCGCCATATATTTT.

This clone turned up a few times. The chain links TRBV28 to TRBJ2-7, with a possible D match to TRBD1 (6 bases). The CDR3 runs 18 residues. V lost 2 bases, J lost 2 bases, and 22 bases lay in between. CDR1 MDHEN and CDR2 SYDVKM come from the germline V gene. CDR3 DNA sequence: TGTGCCAGCAGTTTAGTGCTAATGGGGACAAGAGGCACCTACGAGCAGTACTTC. Residues: CASSLVLMGTRGTYEQYF.

The rearrangement uses TRBV5-1 and TRBJ1-4; D not certain. The V end was cut by 1 base, the J end by 0 bases, with 7 bases between. Looked up from germline, CDR1 is SGHRS and CDR2 is YFSETQ. The CDR3 is 15 residues long. The CDR3 loop reads CASSLTRATNEKLFF. In nucleotides, the CDR3 is TGCGCCAGCAGCTTGACACGTGCAACTAATGAAAAACTGTTTTTT.

V usage is TRBV6-5 and J usage is TRBJ1-1; a weak D match, TRBD1 (5 bases). Germline CDR1 MNHEY, CDR2 SVGAGI. CDR3 size: 14 residues. The V gene lost 6 bases and the J gene lost 4 bases, with 15 bases spanning the gap. The DNA of the CDR3 is TGTGCCAGCAGACTTTACACAGGCGGCACTGAAGCTTTCTTT. It yields the protein CASRLYTGGTEAFF.

This chain's CDR3 is CASSLAKETQYF. CDR3 sequence (DNA): TGCGCCAGCAGCTTGGCCAAAGAGACCCAGTACTTC. This chain links TRBV5-1 with TRBJ2-5; the D is unclear. Germline-derived CDR1 and CDR2 are SGHRS and YFSETQ. V gave up 0 bases and J gave up 3 bases, with 3 bases separating them. The CDR3 loop spans 12 amino acids.

The rearrangement joins TRBV10-3 to TRBJ2-5, with TRBD2 as a possible D gene (6 bases). The germline V and J ends were trimmed by 2 bases and 2 bases, with 6 bases remaining between them. The CDR3 totals 13 residues. In germline, CDR1 is ENHRY, CDR2 SYGVKD. Written as DNA, the CDR3 is TGTGCCATCAGTGAGGGGGGGCAAGAGACCCAGTACTTC. Its protein product is CAISEGGQETQYF.

This rearrangement joins TRBV11-2 to TRBJ1-1; D gene ambiguous. CDR1 and CDR2 (germline): SGHAT, FQNNGV. With 3 bases removed from V and 5 bases from J, the gap between germline ends came to 10 bases. The CDR3 is made up of 13 amino acids. The CDR3 DNA is TGTGCCAGCAGCTTCGGAGGTGGAACTGAAGCTTTCTTT. Amino acids: CASSFGGGTEAFF.

The chain links TRBV5-4 to TRBJ2-7, with 8 bases that match TRBD2. The length of the CDR3 is 15 residues. The J segment lost 6 bases and the V segment lost 0 bases, leaving 8 bases of the junction unmatched. Germline V gives CDR1 SGHNT, CDR2 YYREEE (reference sequence). The CDR3 loop is CASSLGVGGAREQYF. The CDR3 bases are TGTGCCAGCAGCTTGGGAGTCGGGGGGGCACGCGAGCAGTACTTC.